These T cell receptor beta chains were read from a single sample in a study of blood T cells in healthy people across ages. TCRdb ran MiXCR on the 5' RACE reads and lists one entry per CDR3 protein. Of over 1,300,000 distinct CDR3 sequences in the sample, around 55% were seen once. The specimen was blood. These receptors all stem from a man aged 18 to 30 in good health. Each CDR3 is given with its conserved first and last residue. A D gene is named only where the DNA matches it firmly. A clone size is listed for some rows: how often the clone was seen (once, few, many), or a class if it is expanded.

abundance: few
v_gene: TRBV7-9
j_gene: TRBJ2-3
d_gene: TRBD2
CDR3nt: TGTGCCAGCAGCCCTCCTACTAGCGGGAGTGCAGATACGCAGTATTTT
CDR3aa: CASSPPTSGSADTQYF

abundance: few
v_gene: TRBV7-9
j_gene: TRBJ2-6
d_gene: .
CDR3nt: TGTGCCAGCAGCCTATGGGGGACGGCCTCTGGGGCCAACGTCCTGACTTTC
CDR3aa: CASSLWGTASGANVLTF

abundance: .
v_gene: TRBV7-2
j_gene: TRBJ2-3
d_gene: .
CDR3nt: TGTGCCAGCAGCTTCTGGGGGAACACAGATACGCAGTATTTT
CDR3aa: CASSFWGNTDTQYF

abundance: .
v_gene: TRBV7-9
j_gene: TRBJ2-7
d_gene: TRBD2
CDR3nt: TGTGCCAGCAGCTTGTCGACTCGGACTAGCGGGAACAGCGAGCAGTACTTC
CDR3aa: CASSLSTRTSGNSEQYF

abundance: .
v_gene: TRBV5-1
j_gene: TRBJ2-3
d_gene: .
CDR3nt: TGCGCCAGCAGCTTGGAGGGTCCGAGAGATACGCAGTATTTT
CDR3aa: CASSLEGPRDTQYF

abundance: .
v_gene: TRBV4-1
j_gene: TRBJ2-1
d_gene: TRBD1
CDR3nt: TGCGCCAGCAGCCAAGTGATCCGGACAGGGAGGTATGAGCAGTTCTTC
CDR3aa: CASSQVIRTGRYEQFF

abundance: .
v_gene: TRBV6-1
j_gene: TRBJ1-2
d_gene: TRBD1
CDR3nt: TGTGCCAGCAGATACCACCGGGACAGACCCTATGGCTACACCTTC
CDR3aa: CASRYHRDRPYGYTF

abundance: .
v_gene: TRBV30
j_gene: TRBJ2-7
d_gene: TRBD1
CDR3nt: TGTGCCTGGGACCCGGGACAGGGGACTTACGAGCAGTACTTC
CDR3aa: CAWDPGQGTYEQYF

abundance: few
v_gene: TRBV6-2/TRBV6-3
j_gene: TRBJ1-6
d_gene: TRBD1
CDR3nt: TGTGCCAGCAGCGCACGCCTCCTACAGGGGCGCGTGAATTCACCCCTCCACTTT
CDR3aa: CASSARLLQGRVNSPLHF

abundance: .
v_gene: TRBV29-1
j_gene: TRBJ2-1
d_gene: .
CDR3nt: TGCAGCGTTGAAAGGTACGGAATCAATGAGCAGTTCTTC
CDR3aa: CSVERYGINEQFF

abundance: .
v_gene: TRBV15
j_gene: TRBJ2-7
d_gene: .
CDR3nt: TGTGCCACCAGCAGAGACTACTCCTACGAGCAGTACTTC
CDR3aa: CATSRDYSYEQYF

abundance: .
v_gene: TRBV20-1
j_gene: TRBJ2-3
d_gene: .
CDR3nt: TGCAGTGCCATCACGCCGCTAGGGACCGCAGATACGCAGTATTTT
CDR3aa: CSAITPLGTADTQYF

abundance: .
v_gene: TRBV6-5
j_gene: TRBJ1-1
d_gene: .
CDR3nt: TGTGCCAGCAGGCCGGGACGGGGGAACACTGAAGCTTTCTTT
CDR3aa: CASRPGRGNTEAFF

abundance: .
v_gene: TRBV5-1
j_gene: TRBJ1-2
d_gene: TRBD1
CDR3nt: TGCGCCAGCAGCCCCCGGGACAGGGTTTATGGCTACACCTTC
CDR3aa: CASSPRDRVYGYTF

abundance: .
v_gene: TRBV29-1
j_gene: TRBJ1-1
d_gene: .
CDR3nt: TGCAGCGTTGATGACGCCTCGAGCACTGAAGCTTTCTTT
CDR3aa: CSVDDASSTEAFF

abundance: .
v_gene: TRBV29-1
j_gene: TRBJ2-7
d_gene: .
CDR3nt: TGCAGCGTCGAAAAACAGGGATTTAGGGGGGAGCAGTACTTC
CDR3aa: CSVEKQGFRGEQYF

abundance: .
v_gene: TRBV13
j_gene: TRBJ2-3
d_gene: .
CDR3nt: TGTGCCAGCAGCCTGACCTCGGGACTGACTACAGATACGCAGTATTTT
CDR3aa: CASSLTSGLTTDTQYF

abundance: .
v_gene: TRBV28
j_gene: TRBJ2-1
d_gene: TRBD2
CDR3nt: TGTGCCAGCAGTTCCTTAGGGACTAGAAGGGCCAGCTCCTACAATGAGCAGTTCTTC
CDR3aa: CASSSLGTRRASSYNEQFF

abundance: .
v_gene: TRBV6-2/TRBV6-3
j_gene: TRBJ1-1
d_gene: TRBD1
CDR3nt: TGTGCCAGCAGACCCCGGGACAGGGCGACTGAAGCTTTCTTT
CDR3aa: CASRPRDRATEAFF

abundance: .
v_gene: TRBV14
j_gene: TRBJ1-1
d_gene: .
CDR3nt: TGTGCCAGCAGCCAAGATTTTTTTGCCCCAGCTTTCTTT
CDR3aa: CASSQDFFAPAFF

abundance: .
v_gene: TRBV3-1
j_gene: TRBJ2-5
d_gene: .
CDR3nt: TGTGCCAGCAGCCGCACCGGGACAAGTGAGACCCAGTACTTC
CDR3aa: CASSRTGTSETQYF

abundance: .
v_gene: TRBV2
j_gene: TRBJ1-2
d_gene: .
CDR3nt: TGTGCCAGCAGTGTAACAGCCACCCCCAACTATGGCTACACCTTC
CDR3aa: CASSVTATPNYGYTF